One sample yielded the 17 T cell receptor beta chains listed below, sequenced in a study of T-cell memory formation after mild COVID-19. TCRdb redid the calling of the 5' RACE reads with MiXCR, one entry per CDR3 protein. This sample has some 300,000 distinct CDR3 sequences; approximately 22% occur once, and the top ten carry about 21%. The sample was PBMCs or a T cell subset sorted from them (not recorded which). Receptors were obtained from a man between 18 and 29 years old who had mild COVID-19 (a few samples of this study predate the infection). Cell type and time point are not known.

This clonotype was counted a few times. The CDR3 bases are TGTGCCAGCAGCCCCTGGGGGACAGGGGGCCCAGATACGCAGTATTTT. Protein sequence: CASSPWGTGGPDTQYF. The J gene is TRBJ2-3, the V gene TRBV9, with 12 bases matching TRBD1. The germline V gene encodes CDR1 SGDLS and CDR2 YYNGEE. CDR3 length equals 16 residues. The trim removed 4 bases at V and 4 bases at J, leaving 7 bases unmatched.

The sample holds one count of this clonotype. The CDR3 region has the DNA TGCAGTGCTAGTAAACATAGCTACGAGCAGTACGTC. This sequence encodes CSASKHSYEQYV. The V call is TRBV20-1, the J call TRBJ2-7; D unclear. The CDR3 consists of 12 residues. Trimming stripped 3 bases from V and 3 bases from J, with 9 bases between. In germline, CDR1 is DFQATT, CDR2 SNEGSKA (reference sequence).

This clonotype occurred many times. The chain recombines TRBV4-1 with TRBJ2-4; 7 nucleotides match TRBD2. This CDR3 contains 17 residues. V lost 2 bases and J lost 2; bases outside the gene matches: 9. Per germline, CDR1 MGHRA and CDR2 YSYEKL. CDR3: CASSQLPGGTSKNIQYF. The DNA of the CDR3 is TGCGCCAGCAGCCAACTACCCGGGGGGACGTCCAAAAACATTCAGTACTTC.

This clonotype was detected many times. The chain links TRBV4-3 to TRBJ1-4; D uncertain. In germline, CDR1 is LGHNA, CDR2 YSLEER. Trimming stripped 0 bases from V and 9 bases from J, with 11 bases between. The length of the CDR3 is 14 residues. The CDR3 reads CASSQDYGRKKLFF. The CDR3 DNA is TGCGCCAGCAGCCAAGATTATGGCAGGAAAAAACTGTTTTTT.

This clonotype was detected a few times. The chain is built from TRBV15 and TRBJ2-1; D possibly matches TRBD1 or TRBD2 (5 bases each). CDR1 is LNHNV and CDR2 is YYDKDF in the germline V gene (reference sequence). Between the trimmed V and J ends, which lost 3 bases and 4 bases, there was a span of 16 bases. This CDR3 spans 16 amino acids. The CDR3 DNA sequence: TGTGCCACCAGCAGGGGGATTTCGGGGCCATACAATGAGCAGTTCTTC. Translated: CATSRGISGPYNEQFF.

This sequence joins TRBV11-2 and TRBJ1-2; D possibly corresponds to TRBD1 (5 bases). Germline lookup yields CDR1 SGHAT and CDR2 FQNNGV. Trimming stripped 1 base from V and 7 bases from J, with 16 bases between. The CDR3 contains 15 residues. The CDR3 sequence is CASSLVSLGGSGYTF. Written as DNA, the CDR3 is TGTGCCAGCAGCTTAGTCTCTCTGGGGGGTAGTGGCTACACCTTC.

The chain links TRBV16 to TRBJ2-7; D is uncertain. The CDR3 length is 14 residues. The germline V and J ends were trimmed by 0 bases and 2 bases, with 8 bases remaining between them. Per the germline V gene, CDR1 is KGHSY and CDR2 is FQNENV. This CDR3 is CASSQSGRPYEQYF. In DNA, the CDR3 is TGTGCCAGCAGCCAATCGGGCAGACCCTACGAGCAGTACTTC.

The rearrangement joins TRBV5-1 to TRBJ2-3; TRBD1 is a possible D gene (5 bases). The CDR3 loop spans 13 amino acids. CDR1 is SGHRS and CDR2 is YFSETQ in the germline V gene. V shed 7 bases and J shed 4 bases, with 13 bases lying between them. The CDR3: CASYGQDADTQYF. The CDR3 DNA reads as TGCGCCAGCTATGGACAAGATGCAGATACGCAGTATTTT.

This clonotype appeared a few times. The chain combines TRBV25-1 with TRBJ2-7; D is tentatively TRBD1 or TRBD2 (6 bases each). V was cut by 4 bases and J by 6 bases, with 16 bases left in between. This CDR3 contains 14 residues. Germline CDR1 and CDR2: MGHDK and SYGVNS. CDR3 residues: CASSGQGRLSEQYF. In DNA form, the CDR3 reads TGTGCCAGCAGTGGGCAGGGGAGGTTGAGCGAGCAGTACTTC.

A few counts support this clonotype. CDR3: CASSPEGFQPQHF. In DNA form, the CDR3 reads TGTGCCAGCAGTCCTGAGGGGTTTCAGCCCCAGCATTTT. The gene calls are TRBV6-5 and TRBJ1-5, with D perhaps matching TRBD1 (5 bases). CDR3 length: 13 residues. V was cut by 5 bases and J by 6 bases, with 11 bases left in between. Germline CDR1 MNHEY, CDR2 SVGAGI.

The CDR3 DNA follows: TGTGCCAGCAGTTACGGGACGTCAAATTCACCCCTCCACTTT. Its translation is CASSYGTSNSPLHF. The V gene is TRBV6-2 or TRBV6-3, the J gene TRBJ1-6; a weak D match, TRBD1 (5 bases). This CDR3 comprises 14 residues. The germline V gene encodes CDR1 MNHEY and CDR2 SVGEGT. Trimming left V 2 bases short and J 7 bases short, with 9 bases between.

This clonotype has more than one count but fewer than ten. The genes are TRBV6-2 or TRBV6-3 and TRBJ1-5; tentatively, D is TRBD1 (6 bases). Germline CDR1 MNHEY, CDR2 SVGEGT. V was shortened by 7 bases and J by 6 bases, with 10 bases between the two germline ends. The CDR3 totals 12 residues. This CDR3 is CASNRVSQPQHF. The CDR3, as DNA: TGTGCCAGCAACAGGGTGAGTCAGCCCCAGCATTTT.

This clonotype appeared a few times. The gene calls are TRBV4-1 and TRBJ2-5, with D possibly being TRBD1 (5 bases). Germline V gene sequence: CDR1 MGHRA, CDR2 YSYEKL. Deletions cut 0 bases from V and 6 bases from J, with 11 bases between. There are 14 residues in the CDR3. The CDR3 DNA reads as TGCGCCAGCAGCCAAGAGGGTCAGGGAAAGACCCAGTACTTC. The encoded protein is CASSQEGQGKTQYF.

V is TRBV7-6 and J is TRBJ2-3; D may be TRBD1 or TRBD2 (5 bases each). This CDR3 contains 15 residues. CDR1 is SGHVS, CDR2 FNYEAQ, per germline. V lost 5 bases to trimming and J lost 5 bases, with 17 bases between them. The CDR3, as DNA: TGTGCCAGCAGCCCGGGTGGGGATGGGGGAGATACGCAGTATTTT. This codes for CASSPGGDGGDTQYF.

The rearrangement uses TRBV6-5 and TRBJ1-2; no clear D. CDR3 length: 13 amino acids. V was trimmed by 6 bases and J by 6 bases, leaving 14 bases between them. Germline V gene lookup returns CDR1 MNHEY and CDR2 SVGAGI. CDR3 DNA sequence: TGTGCCAGCAGAGGCCTGCTTGGAGATGGCTACACCTTC. Encoded protein: CASRGLLGDGYTF.

The V gene is TRBV5-5, the J gene TRBJ1-1; D is unresolved. V lost 7 bases, J lost 2 bases, and 9 bases lay in between. CDR1 and CDR2 from the germline V gene are SGHKS and YYEKEE (reference sequence). The CDR3 is made up of 12 amino acids. CDR3 amino acids: CASRTLNTEAFF. CDR3 nucleotide sequence: TGTGCCAGCCGGACTTTAAACACTGAAGCTTTCTTT.

This clonotype was counted a few times. The CDR3 here is CASSVDLTTPNIQYF. CDR3 nucleotide sequence: TGTGCCAGCAGCGTGGATCTGACCACTCCAAACATTCAGTACTTC. The chain combines TRBV9 with TRBJ2-4; the D is unclear. V was pared by 2 bases and J by 6 bases, with 15 bases between. This CDR3 comprises 15 residues. Germline V gene sequence: CDR1 SGDLS, CDR2 YYNGEE.